Listed below are T cell receptor beta chains from one sample, sequenced in a study of T cell responses to AZD1222 COVID-19 vaccine. Sequenced by immunoSEQ multiplex PCR; TCRdb stores in-frame clones only, minus some. This table holds 70,000 or so clones, about 87% found once. Material: peripheral blood, obtained on day 0 of AZD1222 vaccination. The receptors were sampled from an adult in good health. CDR3s leave out the opening cysteine and the closing phenylalanine or tryptophan.

v_call: TRBV7-8; cdr3_aa: ASSLGQGSGGYT
v_call: TRBV11-2; cdr3_aa: ASSSEGPQNIQY
v_call: TRBV5-8; cdr3_aa: ASSLTGPGSGANVLT
v_call: TRBV28; cdr3_aa: ASSLEGTGVYEQY
v_call: TRBV9; cdr3_aa: ASSVAWGATDTQY
v_call: TRBV12-3/TRBV12-4; cdr3_aa: ASSPSTDTQY
v_call: TRBV19; cdr3_aa: ASSSRSGDTQY
v_call: TRBV19; cdr3_aa: ASSQGAMNTEAF
v_call: TRBV9; cdr3_aa: ASSVGGKAEAF
v_call: TRBV19; cdr3_aa: ASSIHPGLFETQY
v_call: TRBV24-1; cdr3_aa: ATSGQGLFGVRTNEKLF
v_call: TRBV14; cdr3_aa: ASSQWGGDMNTEAF
v_call: TRBV5-1; cdr3_aa: ASNAGGVTSSEQY
v_call: TRBV5-4; cdr3_aa: ASSLGPSGSSTDTQY
v_call: TRBV7-8; cdr3_aa: ASSRGDRGRSTEAF
v_call: TRBV5-4; cdr3_aa: ASSLGGASHEQY
v_call: TRBV28; cdr3_aa: ASSLGGPGANVLT
v_call: TRBV7-2; cdr3_aa: ASSLGQGAYGYT
v_call: TRBV28; cdr3_aa: ASRLGQAPGELF
v_call: TRBV12-3/TRBV12-4; cdr3_aa: ASPGIYGYT
v_call: TRBV5-1; cdr3_aa: ASSLAGGATEQF
v_call: TRBV7-2; cdr3_aa: ASSSLGLASLRGTQY
v_call: TRBV28; cdr3_aa: ASSVDSSYNSPLH
v_call: TRBV5-5; cdr3_aa: ASIVSPTMAYEQY
v_call: TRBV29-1; cdr3_aa: SAEQGTEAF
v_call: TRBV2; cdr3_aa: ASSGDRGGNQPQH
v_call: TRBV2; cdr3_aa: ASRQGAVTEAF
v_call: TRBV19; cdr3_aa: ASSTAGYEQY
v_call: TRBV3-1/TRBV3-2; cdr3_aa: ASSQGSGNQPQH
v_call: TRBV4-1; cdr3_aa: ASSQASQAAEAF